The text below deals with one TCR beta chain. Its specificity is unknown. The source of the sample is a study of beta chain features in type 1 diabetes. Study outcomes and limitations: Patients with Type 1 diabetes showed moderately but significantly shorter TCRB CDR3s in all four CD4+ subsets.

The V and J ends lost 3 bases and 1 base, in that order; junction bases with no gene match: 6. The CDR3 is 15 amino acids. Germline V CDR1 and CDR2: SGHVS, FNYEAQ. Expressed TCRB transcripts got sequenced, as all isolated RNA was reverse transcribed. Here immunoSEQ multiplex PCR was the method, and the copy in TCRdb shows in-frame clones only, minus some. The profile shows 250,000 or so clones, about a fifth of them singletons. The sequenced sample consisted of naive CD4+ T cells from blood. The TCR comes from a woman between 40 and 50 years old with type 1 diabetes. The rearrangement joins TRBV7-6 to TRBJ2-7; 7 bases line up with TRBD1. The CDR3 DNA reads TGTGCCAGCAGCTTCGGGGACAGAAATTCCTACGAGCAGTACTTC. Translating gives CASSFGDRNSYEQYF.